This T cell receptor (beta chain) was captured in a study of blood T cell repertoires in COVID-19. Study information: T cells, B-cell-depleted T cells, or PBMCs supplied cDNA or gDNA.

In germline, CDR1 is GTSNPN, CDR2 SVGIG (reference sequence). Trimming stripped 3 bases from V and 0 bases from J, with 8 bases between. CDR3 length equals 14 residues. Method: immunoSEQ multiplex PCR; TCRdb's copy keeps in-frame clones and lacks some. The table records more than 150,000 clones, 85% to 90% of them present only once. This TCR was sampled from a woman between 40 and 50 years old with acute or convalescent COVID-19. V gene TRBV30 combines with J gene TRBJ2-2; D uncertain. The specimen sequenced was peripheral blood. This CDR3 reads CAWRTVANTGELFF. CDR3 bases: TGTGCCTGGAGGACTGTCGCGAACACCGGGGAGCTGTTTTTT.